The rows below give T cell receptor beta chains drawn from one sample of a study of blood T cells in healthy people across ages. TCRdb analysed the 5' RACE reads with MiXCR anew, one entry per CDR3 protein. This sample yields about 620,000 distinct CDR3 sequences, of which under 25% are seen a single time; roughly 3.9% belongs to the top ten. Specimen: blood. These receptors originate from a man aged 65 to 79 in good health. Each CDR3 is given with its conserved first and last residue. Fields, in order: D gene, clone size, V gene, J gene, CDR3 DNA, CDR3 protein. A D gene is named only where the DNA matches it firmly. A clone size is listed for some rows: how often the clone was seen (once, few, many), or a class if it is expanded.

d_call: -
clone_size: many
v_call: TRBV5-1
j_call: TRBJ2-2
cdr3_nt: TGCGCCAGCGGGCCTGGGCAGGGGAACACCGGGGAGCTGTTTTTT
cdr3_aa: CASGPGQGNTGELFF

d_call: -
clone_size: -
v_call: TRBV12-3/TRBV12-4
j_call: TRBJ2-1
cdr3_nt: TGTGCCAGCAGTTTTTCCTCTGGGGTCCGGGGCGGGCAGTTCTTC
cdr3_aa: CASSFSSGVRGGQFF

d_call: -
clone_size: few
v_call: TRBV19
j_call: TRBJ1-1
cdr3_nt: TGTGCCAGTAGTATGTGGGGCGGACTGAACACTGAAGCTTTCTTT
cdr3_aa: CASSMWGGLNTEAFF

d_call: TRBD2
clone_size: -
v_call: TRBV15
j_call: TRBJ2-3
cdr3_nt: TGTGCCACCAGCAGAGATAGTCTAGCGGGAGGCGCAGATACGCAGTATTTT
cdr3_aa: CATSRDSLAGGADTQYF

d_call: -
clone_size: -
v_call: TRBV3-1
j_call: TRBJ2-6
cdr3_nt: TGTGCCAGCAGCCAAGAATTCATATCCTCTGGGGCCAACGTCCTGACTTTC
cdr3_aa: CASSQEFISSGANVLTF

d_call: TRBD2
clone_size: -
v_call: TRBV20-1
j_call: TRBJ2-3
cdr3_nt: TGCAGTGCCCCGGGCGGGAGTGGGTTCACAGATACGCAGTATTTT
cdr3_aa: CSAPGGSGFTDTQYF

d_call: -
clone_size: few
v_call: TRBV20-1
j_call: TRBJ2-7
cdr3_nt: TGCAGTGCTCGGACAGGGAGGGACGAGCAGTACTTC
cdr3_aa: CSARTGRDEQYF

d_call: -
clone_size: -
v_call: TRBV11-2
j_call: TRBJ2-5
cdr3_nt: TGTGCCAGCAGCCCCGGCTTGGTGGGACAAGAGACCCAGTACTTC
cdr3_aa: CASSPGLVGQETQYF

d_call: -
clone_size: -
v_call: TRBV7-2
j_call: TRBJ2-1
cdr3_nt: TGTGCCAGCAGCTGGTACCCAGACAATGAGCAGTTCTTC
cdr3_aa: CASSWYPDNEQFF

d_call: -
clone_size: -
v_call: TRBV28
j_call: TRBJ2-5
cdr3_nt: TGTGCCAGCAGTAAAAACAGGGTCCGAGAGACCCAGTACTTC
cdr3_aa: CASSKNRVRETQYF